Following are 32 T cell receptor beta chains from one sample sequenced in a study of T cells after yellow fever vaccination. TCRdb recomputed calls from the 5' RACE reads with MiXCR, one row per CDR3 protein. The sample gives around 600,000 distinct CDR3 sequences, 12% of which show up once; 14% to 15% is in the top ten. Sequencing was performed on PBMCs, taken on the day of the yellow fever booster vaccination. Receptors originate from a man aged 30 to 45 who received the YFV17D yellow fever vaccine.

The chain employs TRBV10-3 and TRBJ1-4, with a possible D match to TRBD1 (5 bases). V lost 10 bases and J 8 bases, leaving 14 bases between the germline ends. The CDR3 has 12 amino acids. The germline CDR1 and CDR2 sequences are ENHRY and SYGVKD. DNA for the CDR3: TGTGCCACGGCCGGGACGCCCGAAAAACTGTTTTTT. It specifies CATAGTPEKLFF.

This clonotype showed up just a few times. The chain is built from TRBV5-1 and TRBJ1-1; 9 nucleotides align to TRBD1. V gave up 4 bases and J gave up 6 bases; unmatched junction bases: 10. Per germline, CDR1 SGHRS and CDR2 YFSETQ. The CDR3 is 15 amino acids. The CDR3 here is CASSGGTGPTSEAFF. The CDR3 coding sequence is TGCGCCAGCAGCGGCGGGACAGGGCCCACATCTGAAGCTTTCTTT.

In its sample, this clonotype was seen a few times. The V gene is TRBV12-3 or TRBV12-4, the J gene TRBJ2-4; D is possibly TRBD2 (6 bases). There are 17 residues in the CDR3. The germline V and J ends were trimmed by 1 base and 0 bases, with 13 bases remaining between them. This CDR3 reads CASSLDLAGLAKNIQYF. The CDR3 nucleotides are TGTGCCAGCAGTTTAGATTTGGCGGGACTAGCCAAAAACATTCAGTACTTC.

A few counts support this clonotype. The rearrangement links TRBV28 to TRBJ2-7; 10 nucleotides line up with TRBD1. The CDR3 runs to 16 residues. Germline CDR1 is MDHEN and CDR2 is SYDVKM. Germline trimming cut 3 bases from V and 3 bases from J; bases unmatched to any gene: 8. CDR3 coding DNA: TGTGCCAGCAGTTTTTGGGGGGGGACAGGGGACTACGAGCAGTACTTC. Translating gives CASSFWGGTGDYEQYF.

The chain has TRBV29-1 and TRBJ2-7; 8 positions agree with TRBD1. CDR1 is SQVTM and CDR2 is ANQGSEA in the germline V gene. The CDR3 has 13 residues. The J segment lost 6 bases and the V segment lost 4 bases, leaving 8 bases of the junction unmatched. The CDR3 sequence: CSVVSDRVSEQYF. The CDR3 DNA follows: TGCAGCGTTGTGTCGGACAGGGTTTCCGAGCAGTACTTC.

This clonotype was found a few times. The chain recombines TRBV19 with TRBJ1-5, with 7 bases that match TRBD1. This CDR3 is built from 15 residues. The V gene end was trimmed by 10 bases and the J gene end by 6 bases; junction bases not matched to a gene: 15. Germline lookup yields CDR1 LNHDA and CDR2 SQIVND (reference sequence). The CDR3 bases are TGTGCCACCCGGGACAGACAACTTTTCGGTCAGCCCCAGCATTTT. The encoded protein is CATRDRQLFGQPQHF.

The sample holds many counts of this clonotype. J is TRBJ2-7 and V is TRBV7-2; D unclear. Germline V gene sequence: CDR1 SGHTA, CDR2 FQGNSA. Trimming stripped 4 bases from V and 4 bases from J, with 8 bases between. The length of the CDR3 is 12 residues. In nucleotides, the CDR3 is TGTGCCAGCAGCTCAGTCGGGTACGAGCAGTACTTC. This codes for CASSSVGYEQYF.

In its sample, this clonotype was seen a few times. The CDR3 region is CSAPPLATNEQFF. As DNA, the CDR3 is TGCAGTGCCCCCCCGTTAGCAACCAATGAGCAGTTCTTC. The rearrangement uses TRBV20-1 and TRBJ2-1; the D is unclear. Trimming removed 6 bases from V and 6 bases from J, with 15 bases in between. Germline V lookup: CDR1 DFQATT, CDR2 SNEGSKA (reference sequence). CDR3 size: 13 residues.

This clonotype showed up many times. This chain links TRBV7-2 with TRBJ1-1; D call uncertain. CDR1 SGHTA and CDR2 FQGNSA come from the germline V gene. CDR3 length equals 12 residues. Trimming shortened V by 3 bases and J by 1 base, and 3 bases separated the two germline ends. This CDR3 is CASSFRNTEAFF. CDR3 nucleotide sequence: TGTGCCAGCAGCTTCAGGAACACTGAAGCTTTCTTT. Complete variable domain (other parts from reference TRBV7-2 and TRBJ1-1): GAGVSQSPSNKVTEKGKDVELRCDPISGHTALYWYRQSLGQGLEFLIYFQGNSAPDKSGLPSDRFSAERTGGSVSTLTIQRTQQEDSAVYLCASSFRNTEAFFGQGTRLTVV.

The chain employs TRBV10-2 and TRBJ2-3; no firm D call. Germline V gene data show CDR1 as WSHSY and CDR2 as SAAADI. V was clipped by 2 bases and J by 6 bases, with 9 bases between them. The CDR3 length is 13 residues. The CDR3 bases are TGCGCCAGCAGTGAGCGCTACCGGGATACGCAGTATTTT. Translation gives CASSERYRDTQYF.

This clonotype was detected a few times. This chain links TRBV7-9 with TRBJ2-1; 10 bases are shared with TRBD2. Germline assignment: CDR1 SEHNR and CDR2 FQNEAQ (reference sequence). J gave up 7 bases and V 1 base, and 7 bases lay outside the gene matches. The CDR3 is 16 amino acids. DNA of the CDR3: TGTGCCAGCAGCTTAGATGCTAGCGGGAGATATAATGAGCAGTTCTTC. Residues: CASSLDASGRYNEQFF.

This clonotype was observed a handful of times. The V and J genes are TRBV20-1 and TRBJ1-2, with unresolved D. V gave up 6 bases and J gave up 7 bases, with 15 bases separating them. This CDR3 region has 12 residues. Germline-derived CDR1 and CDR2 are DFQATT and SNEGSKA (reference sequence). This CDR3 reads CSAPPGLRGYTF. CDR3 in DNA: TGCAGTGCACCCCCAGGATTACGTGGCTACACCTTC.

The sample holds a few counts of this clonotype. The V gene is TRBV3-1, the J gene TRBJ2-7; unclear D gene. V was clipped by 1 base and J by 5 bases, with 15 bases between them. Germline CDR1 is LGHDT and CDR2 is YNNKEL (reference sequence). There are 15 residues in the CDR3. Here the CDR3 DNA reads TGTGCCAGCAGCCAAGGAGAGGTTGGCGTGGACGAGCAGTACTTC. Amino acids: CASSQGEVGVDEQYF.

J is TRBJ2-2 and V is TRBV5-4, with TRBD1 matching 9 bases. Germline CDR1 and CDR2: SGHNT and YYREEE (reference sequence). Trimming took 4 bases from V and 4 from J; bases not matched to a gene: 8. The CDR3 is 16 amino acids. The CDR3 DNA reads as TGTGCCAGCAGCCAGGGACAGGGTCGGGCCACCGGGGAGCTGTTTTTT. Translated: CASSQGQGRATGELFF.

This clonotype was observed a handful of times. The chain is built from TRBV7-2 and TRBJ2-3, with D possibly TRBD2 on 5 matching bases. Per germline, CDR1 SGHTA and CDR2 FQGNSA. The CDR3 sequence is 14 residues long. Deletions cut 1 base from V and 7 bases from J, with 12 bases between. CDR3 amino acids: CASSLGRAAHTQYF. CDR3 nucleotides: TGTGCCAGCAGCTTAGGGCGGGCCGCCCATACGCAGTATTTT.

V usage is TRBV5-1 and J usage is TRBJ1-1, with D uncertain. Germline V gene lookup returns CDR1 SGHRS and CDR2 YFSETQ. V lost 0 bases and J 2 bases, leaving 8 bases between the germline ends. The CDR3 runs to 14 residues. CDR3 DNA: TGCGCCAGCAGCTTGGGAACGGAAAACACTGAAGCTTTCTTT. Translating gives CASSLGTENTEAFF.

In DNA form, the CDR3 reads TGTGCCAGCAGCCAAGATCCGGGCAACTACAATGAGCAGTTCTTC. This translates into CASSQDPGNYNEQFF. J is TRBJ2-1 and V is TRBV14; D uncertain. The CDR3 totals 15 residues. The V gene lost 0 bases and the J gene lost 3 bases, with 9 bases spanning the gap. CDR1 and CDR2 from the germline V gene are SGHDN and FVKESK.

This clonotype was seen more than once but under ten times. The chain uses TRBV5-1 and TRBJ2-2, with D possibly TRBD1 on 6 matching bases. Germline V gene sequence: CDR1 SGHRS, CDR2 YFSETQ. V shed 2 bases and J shed 0 bases, with 11 bases lying between them. CDR3 length: 16 residues. CDR3 region: CASSLSTGPNTGELFF. The DNA of the CDR3 is TGCGCCAGCAGCTTATCGACAGGTCCGAACACCGGGGAGCTGTTTTTT.

This clonotype turned up a few times. The chain links TRBV18 to TRBJ2-3, with a weak D call TRBD1 (5 bases). Trimming pared 3 bases from V and 0 bases from J, leaving 10 bases between. There are 15 residues in the CDR3. Germline V lookup: CDR1 KGHSH, CDR2 LQKENI. The CDR3 sequence is CASSPGQISTDTQYF. CDR3 coding DNA: TGTGCCAGCTCACCCGGACAAATAAGCACAGATACGCAGTATTTT.

This clonotype came up a few times. The chain joins TRBV29-1 to TRBJ2-7, with no clear D. There are 10 residues in the CDR3. Germline assignment: CDR1 SQVTM and CDR2 ANQGSEA. Trimming shortened V by 7 bases and J by 6 bases, and 10 bases separated the two germline ends. CDR3 amino acids: CSATVPEQYF. CDR3 coding DNA: TGCAGCGCCACAGTCCCCGAGCAGTACTTC.

This clonotype appeared a few times. The chain recombines TRBV27 with TRBJ2-7; TRBD1 or TRBD2 may be the D gene (5 bases each). V lost 6 bases and J lost 3, with 15 bases in between. Germline-derived CDR1 and CDR2 are MNHEY and SMNVEV (reference sequence). The CDR3 consists of 14 residues. CDR3 bases: TGTGCCAGCAGACGTGGGGGATCCGACTACGAGCAGTACTTC. As protein: CASRRGGSDYEQYF.

The chain is built from TRBV20-1 and TRBJ1-2; 9 bases agree with TRBD1. CDR1 and CDR2 (germline): DFQATT, SNEGSKA (reference sequence). The CDR3 extends over 12 amino acids. For the CDR3, the DNA is TGCAGCGCAGACAGGGGGATCTATGGCTACACCTTC. Translated: CSADRGIYGYTF.

The V gene is TRBV5-1, the J gene TRBJ2-7, with TRBD2 matching 7 bases. V dropped 0 bases and J dropped 6; count of bases not matched to a gene: 6. Germline lookup yields CDR1 SGHRS and CDR2 YFSETQ. The CDR3 covers 14 residues. The CDR3 region has the DNA TGCGCCAGCAGCTTGGGAGCGGGACCGACCGAGCAGTACTTC. Its translation: CASSLGAGPTEQYF.

J is TRBJ2-3 and V is TRBV9, with 11 nucleotides matching TRBD2. The germline V gene encodes CDR1 SGDLS and CDR2 YYNGEE. V lost 2 bases, J lost 4 bases, and 3 bases stayed unmatched. This CDR3 comprises 15 residues. The CDR3 spells CASSVQGLAADTQYF. CDR3 bases: TGTGCCAGCAGCGTCCAGGGACTAGCGGCAGATACGCAGTATTTT.

This clonotype was seen a handful of times. The J gene is TRBJ2-7, the V gene TRBV7-9, with a possible D match to TRBD1 (6 bases). CDR1 SEHNR and CDR2 FQNEAQ come from the germline V gene (reference sequence). The CDR3 covers 12 residues. Trimming pared 9 bases from V and 3 bases from J, leaving 12 bases between. The CDR3 here is CASTGPRYEQYF. The CDR3 DNA sequence: TGTGCCAGTACAGGGCCTCGCTACGAGCAGTACTTC.

This clonotype was counted many times. The V gene is TRBV10-3, the J gene TRBJ2-3; D gene ambiguous. The CDR3 extends over 12 amino acids. Germline V CDR1 and CDR2: ENHRY, SYGVKD. Trimming took 3 bases from V and 2 from J, leaving 3 bases between them. The CDR3 DNA reads as TGTGCCATCAGTGAATACACAGATACGCAGTATTTT. Protein sequence: CAISEYTDTQYF.

The chain joins TRBV7-3 to TRBJ2-1; TRBD2 matches at 8 bases. The germline V gene has CDR1 SGHTA and CDR2 FQGTGA. This CDR3 has 16 amino acids. The junction had 6 bases not matched to a gene; V was cut back by 5 bases and J by 0 bases. The CDR3 DNA reads as TGTGCCAGCAGCCCGGGGGGGGCCCGCTCCTACAATGAGCAGTTCTTC. Translation gives CASSPGGARSYNEQFF.

This rearrangement joins TRBV7-9 to TRBJ2-2; D is ambiguous. The germline V gene encodes CDR1 SEHNR and CDR2 FQNEAQ (reference sequence). The CDR3 has 15 amino acids. Trimming cost V 5 bases and J 3 bases, with 13 bases left between them. CDR3 loop: CASSPRGLYTGELFF. The CDR3 DNA is TGTGCCAGCAGCCCTCGAGGTCTCTACACCGGGGAGCTGTTTTTT. Using reference TRBV7-9 and TRBJ2-2 for the parts outside the CDR3, the full variable domain is DTGVSQNPRHKITKRGQNVTFRCDPISEHNRLYWYRQTLGQGPEFLTYFQNEAQLEKSRLLSDRFSAERPKGSFSTLEIQRTEQGDSAMYLCASSPRGLYTGELFFGEGSRLTVL.

V is TRBV19 and J is TRBJ2-1, with TRBD2 matching over 10 bases. The germline gives CDR1 LNHDA, CDR2 SQIVND (reference sequence). The CDR3 is 13 residues long. V was clipped by 7 bases and J by 6 bases; unmatched bases: 3. In DNA form, the CDR3 reads TGTGCCAGTAAACTAGCGGGGACCAATGAGCAGTTCTTC. Translation gives CASKLAGTNEQFF. The variable domain in full, with the rest retrieved from reference TRBV19 and TRBJ2-1, is DGGITQSPKYLFRKEGQNVTLSCEQNLNHDAMYWYRQDPGQGLRLIYYSQIVNDFQKGDIAEGYSVSREKKESFPLTVTSAQKNPTAFYLCASKLAGTNEQFFGPGTRLTVL.

This clonotype has a handful of counts. The DNA of the CDR3 is TGTGCCATCAGCCCCGGCGCGGGAGAGACCCAGTACTTC. Its translation: CAISPGAGETQYF. V usage is TRBV10-3 and J usage is TRBJ2-5; TRBD2 is a possible D gene (5 bases). The V and J ends lost 6 bases and 4 bases respectively, with 12 bases between them. The length of the CDR3 is 13 residues. In germline, CDR1 is ENHRY, CDR2 SYGVKD.

This clonotype was seen a few times. This chain uses TRBV12-3 or TRBV12-4 with TRBJ2-5; TRBD2 might be the D (7 bases). The CDR3 length is 14 residues. Deletions cut 0 bases from V and 3 bases from J, with 8 bases between. The CDR3 here is CASSLAGGEETQYF. Here the CDR3 DNA reads TGTGCCAGCAGTTTAGCAGGGGGGGAAGAGACCCAGTACTTC.

The chain recombines TRBV7-2 with TRBJ2-1; D ambiguous. The CDR3 consists of 12 residues. The V gene's germline CDR1 is SGHTA and CDR2 FQGNSA. V lost 5 bases to trimming and J lost 10 bases, with 12 bases between them. CDR3: CASSRYRIEQFF. CDR3 coding DNA: TGTGCCAGCAGCCGATACCGCATAGAGCAGTTCTTC.